This T cell receptor beta chain was sequenced in a study of cytomegalovirus exposure and HLA in healthy donors. Study-wide results and caveats: Sequencing likely produced, as an artifact, a cluster of highly shared sequence variants. Altogether, 150 or so TCR beta chains were recorded as cytomegalovirus-associated.

This clone has a single count. Antigen unknown. V shed 4 bases and J shed 5 bases, with 9 bases lying between them. This CDR3 is 13 amino acids long. Germline CDR1 is SGHRS and CDR2 is YFSETQ. Primers included in the PCR were 60 Vbeta and 13 Jbeta primers. Method: immunoSEQ multiplex PCR; TCRdb's copy keeps in-frame clones and lacks some. The sample lists 98,000 or so clones, roughly 79% occurring once. What was sequenced was PBMCs. The TCR sequence derives from a man in his sixties in good health and CMV-seropositive. The J gene is TRBJ1-4, the V gene TRBV5-1, with D unclear. CDR3 coding DNA: TGCGCCAGCAGCCCGGGAACAAATGAAAAACTGTTTTTT. Translated: CASSPGTNEKLFF. Looking up the rest from reference TRBV5-1 and TRBJ1-4 gives the full variable domain: KAGVTQTPRYLIKTRGQQVTLSCSPISGHRSVSWYQQTPGQGLQFLFEYFSETQRNKGNFPGRFSGRQFSNSRSEMNVSTLELGDSALYLCASSPGTNEKLFFGSGTQLSVL.